Below, one TCR beta chain is given with its context. Germline V gene data show CDR1 as SGHTA and CDR2 as FQGTGA. The CDR3 extends over 13 amino acids. V shed 5 bases and J shed 7 bases, with 12 bases lying between them. This entry comes from a study of CD8 T cells in Susac syndrome. Reverse transcription used about 0.45 to 1 ug RNA and random hexamers. TCRdb fed the immunoSEQ multiplex PCR reads into MiXCR, producing one record per CDR3 protein. The sample yields approximately 200,000 distinct CDR3 sequences, about 95% seen once. The multiple sclerosis control group was made up of treatment-naive patients with stable or active relapsing-remitting disease.

The TCR originated in a human donor with multiple sclerosis. The chain joins TRBV7-3 to TRBJ2-1; D unclear. Sequencing was carried out using CD4+ T cells from PBMCs. The CDR3 spells CASSISPQNEQFF. For the CDR3, the DNA is TGTGCCAGCAGCATTAGCCCCCAGAATGAGCAGTTCTTC.